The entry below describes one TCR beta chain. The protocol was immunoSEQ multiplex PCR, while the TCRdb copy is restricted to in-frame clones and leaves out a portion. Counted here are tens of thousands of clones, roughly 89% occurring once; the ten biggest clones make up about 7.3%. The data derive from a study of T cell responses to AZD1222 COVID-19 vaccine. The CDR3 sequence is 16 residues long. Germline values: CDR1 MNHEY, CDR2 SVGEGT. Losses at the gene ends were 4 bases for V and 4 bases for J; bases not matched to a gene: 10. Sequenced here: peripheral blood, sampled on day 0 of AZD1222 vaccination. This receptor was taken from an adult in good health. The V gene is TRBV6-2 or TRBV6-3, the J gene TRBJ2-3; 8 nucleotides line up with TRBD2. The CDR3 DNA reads TGTGCCAGCAGTTCCCCGGGACTAGGACGGGCAGATACGCAGTATTTT. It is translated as CASSSPGLGRADTQYF.